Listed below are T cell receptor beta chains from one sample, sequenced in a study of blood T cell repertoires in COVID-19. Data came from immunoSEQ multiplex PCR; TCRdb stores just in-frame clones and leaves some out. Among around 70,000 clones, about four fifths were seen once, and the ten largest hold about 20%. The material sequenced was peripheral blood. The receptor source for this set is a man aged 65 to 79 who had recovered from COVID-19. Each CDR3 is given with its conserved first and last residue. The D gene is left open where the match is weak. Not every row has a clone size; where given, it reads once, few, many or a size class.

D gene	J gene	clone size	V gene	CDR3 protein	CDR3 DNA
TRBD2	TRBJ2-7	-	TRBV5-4	CASSPDAGLASYEQYF	TGTGCCAGCAGTCCCGACGCTGGACTAGCGAGCTACGAGCAGTACTTC
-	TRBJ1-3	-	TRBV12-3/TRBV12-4	CASSASSGNTIYF	TGTGCCAGCAGCGCCAGCTCTGGAAACACCATATATTTT
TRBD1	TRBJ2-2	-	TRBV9	CASSLGQGDTGELFF	TGTGCCAGCAGCCTTGGACAGGGTGACACCGGGGAGCTGTTTTTT
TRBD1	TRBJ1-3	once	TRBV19	CASSAFQGTAGNTIYF	TGTGCCAGTAGTGCCTTCCAGGGGACAGCTGGAAACACCATATATTTT
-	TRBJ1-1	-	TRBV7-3	CASSWGGNTEAFF	TGTGCCAGCAGCTGGGGCGGGAACACTGAAGCTTTCTTT
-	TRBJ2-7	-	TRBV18	CASSPSQIGNSYEQYF	TGTGCCAGCTCACCAAGCCAAATCGGGAACTCCTACGAGCAGTACTTC
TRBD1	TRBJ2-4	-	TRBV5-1	CASSLGDSNRNIQYF	TGCGCCAGCAGCTTGGGGGACAGCAACAGAAACATTCAGTACTTC
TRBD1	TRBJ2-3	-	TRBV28	CASSQDRGRDTQYF	TGTGCCAGCAGTCAGGACAGGGGGAGAGATACGCAGTATTTT
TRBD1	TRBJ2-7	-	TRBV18	CASSPAQGASYEQYF	TGTGCCAGCTCACCCGCACAGGGGGCATCCTACGAGCAGTACTTC
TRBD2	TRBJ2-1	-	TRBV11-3	CASSLDRRGGLNEQFF	TGTGCCAGCAGCTTAGATCGACGCGGGGGGCTCAATGAGCAGTTCTTC
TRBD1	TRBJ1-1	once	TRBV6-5	CASRDRGTNTEAFF	TGTGCCAGCAGGGACAGGGGTACGAACACTGAAGCTTTCTTT
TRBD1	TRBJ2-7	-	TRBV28	CASSPRLGQRLSSYEQYF	TGTGCCAGCAGTCCCCGGCTGGGACAGCGCCTAAGCTCCTACGAGCAGTACTTC
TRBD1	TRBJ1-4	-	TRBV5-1	CASSRGQGDEKLFF	TGCGCCAGCAGCCGGGGACAGGGGGATGAAAAACTGTTTTTT
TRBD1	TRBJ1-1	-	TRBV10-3	CAISPGTGVKNTEAFF	TGTGCCATCAGTCCCGGGACAGGGGTCAAAAACACTGAAGCTTTCTTT
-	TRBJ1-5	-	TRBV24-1	CATSSEVSNQPQHF	TGTGCCACCAGCAGCGAAGTTAGCAATCAGCCCCAGCATTTT
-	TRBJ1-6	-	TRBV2	CASSERPRAGYSPLHF	TGTGCCAGCAGTGAACGACCCCGTGCAGGTTATTCACCCCTCCACTTT
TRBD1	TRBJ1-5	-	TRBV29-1	CSATGTGGQPQHF	TGCAGCGCGACCGGGACAGGGGGTCAGCCCCAGCATTTT
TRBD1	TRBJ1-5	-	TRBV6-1	CASSEQGAFFSQPQHF	TGTGCCAGCAGTGAACAGGGGGCCTTTTTCAGTCAGCCCCAGCATTTT
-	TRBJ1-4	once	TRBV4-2	CASSQDDGTNEKLFF	TGTGCCAGCAGCCAAGATGACGGGACTAATGAAAAACTGTTTTTT
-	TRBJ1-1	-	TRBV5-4	CASSLATGEAFF	TGTGCCAGCAGCTTGGCAACGGGGGAAGCTTTCTTT
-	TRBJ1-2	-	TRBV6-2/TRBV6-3	CASSPDWRSGYTF	TGTGCCAGCAGCCCCGACTGGCGGTCTGGCTACACCTTC
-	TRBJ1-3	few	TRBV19	CASSSGQRRWFSGNTIYF	TGTGCCAGTAGTAGCGGACAACGGCGTTGGTTCTCTGGAAACACCATATATTTT
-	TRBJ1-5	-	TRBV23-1	CASSPSPGYQPQHF	TGCGCCAGCAGTCCTTCCCCGGGGTATCAGCCCCAGCATTTT
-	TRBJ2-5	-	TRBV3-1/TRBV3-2	CASSHWAGPEETQYF	TGTGCCAGCAGCCACTGGGCGGGCCCTGAAGAGACCCAGTACTTC
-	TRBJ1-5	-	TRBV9	CASSAPCRGTDYFSNQPQHF	TGTGCCAGCAGCGCCCCCTGTAGGGGGACGGATTATTTTAGCAATCAGCCCCAGCATTTT
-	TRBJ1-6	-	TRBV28	CASSLGGLYNSPLHF	TGTGCCAGCAGTTTAGGCGGACTATATAATTCACCCCTCCACTTT
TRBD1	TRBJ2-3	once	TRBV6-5	CASRGQNTDTQYF	TGTGCCAGCAGGGGACAGAACACAGATACGCAGTATTTT
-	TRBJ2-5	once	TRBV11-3	CASSLAPETQYF	TGTGCCAGCAGCTTAGCCCCGGAGACCCAGTACTTC
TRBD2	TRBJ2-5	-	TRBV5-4	CASSSPYRGGRETQYF	TGTGCCAGCAGCTCCCCATACCGGGGAGGGCGAGAGACCCAGTACTTC
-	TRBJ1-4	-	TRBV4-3	CASSHGTREKLFF	TGCGCCAGCAGCCACGGGACAAGGGAAAAACTGTTTTTT
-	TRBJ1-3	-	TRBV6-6	CASSYSNRRSGNTIYF	TGTGCCAGCAGTTACTCGAACCGGAGAAGTGGAAACACCATATATTTT
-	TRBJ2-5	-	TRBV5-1	CASKGEPGSQETQYF	TGCGCCAGCAAGGGGGAACCTGGGTCCCAAGAGACCCAGTACTTC
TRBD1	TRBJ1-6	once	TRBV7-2	CASSPTGTPNSPLHF	TGTGCCAGCAGCCCGACAGGGACTCCCAATTCACCCCTCCACTTT
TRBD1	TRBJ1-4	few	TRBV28	CASNQQGSEKLFF	TGTGCCAGCAACCAACAGGGGTCTGAAAAACTGTTTTTT
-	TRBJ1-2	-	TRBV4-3	CASSQDHNNLDGYTF	TGCGCCAGCAGCCAAGACCACAACAACCTTGATGGCTACACCTTC
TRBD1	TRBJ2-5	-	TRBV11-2	CASSLAQGARETQYF	TGTGCCAGCAGCTTAGCCCAGGGGGCGAGGGAGACCCAGTACTTC
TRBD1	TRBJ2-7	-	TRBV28	CASRRPGQGHEQYF	TGTGCCAGCAGGAGACCGGGACAGGGCCACGAGCAGTACTTC
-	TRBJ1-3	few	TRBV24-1	CATSDGRTLAGNTIYF	TGTGCCACCAGTGATGGGAGGACCTTGGCTGGAAACACCATATATTTT
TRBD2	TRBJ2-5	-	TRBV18	CASSPQETGLAGEETQYF	TGTGCCAGCTCACCTCAGGAAACGGGACTAGCGGGGGAAGAGACCCAGTACTTC
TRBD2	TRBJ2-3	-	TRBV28	CASSQTSGRPSSTDTQYF	TGTGCCAGCAGTCAGACTAGCGGGAGGCCCTCTAGCACAGATACGCAGTATTTT
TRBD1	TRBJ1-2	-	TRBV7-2	CASSLVQGVPIEGYTF	TGTGCCAGCAGCTTAGTACAGGGGGTCCCTATCGAGGGCTACACCTTC
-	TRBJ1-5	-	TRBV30	CAWSSGTNQPQHF	TGTGCCTGGTCATCGGGGACAAATCAGCCCCAGCATTTT
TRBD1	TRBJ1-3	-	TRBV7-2	CASSQGQVSGNTIYF	TGTGCCAGCAGCCAAGGACAGGTCTCTGGAAACACCATATATTTT
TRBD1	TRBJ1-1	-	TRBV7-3	CASSATGTGDTEAFF	TGTGCCAGCAGTGCGACCGGGACAGGGGACACTGAAGCTTTCTTT
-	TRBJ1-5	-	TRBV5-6	CASSLSGLFLQPQHF	TGTGCCAGCAGCTTGTCAGGGTTATTCCTTCAGCCCCAGCATTTT
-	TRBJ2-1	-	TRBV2	CASSLTGASYNEQFF	TGTGCCAGCAGTTTGACAGGCGCTTCCTACAATGAGCAGTTCTTC
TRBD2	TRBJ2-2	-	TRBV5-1	CASSSRLAGAEWETGELFF	TGCGCCAGCAGCTCTCGACTAGCGGGAGCCGAGTGGGAGACCGGGGAGCTGTTTTTT
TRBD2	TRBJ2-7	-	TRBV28	CASSHTTGTSYEQYF	TGTGCCAGCAGTCACACTACCGGGACTAGCTACGAGCAGTACTTC
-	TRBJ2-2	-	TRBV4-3	CASSQESGLLNTGELFF	TGCGCCAGCAGCCAAGAATCTGGTCTACTGAACACCGGGGAGCTGTTTTTT
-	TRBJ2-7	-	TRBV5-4	CASSLGAGAKDEQYF	TGTGCCAGCAGCTTGGGGGCGGGGGCAAAGGACGAGCAGTACTTC
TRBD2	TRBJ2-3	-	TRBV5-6	CASSARTSASTDTQYF	TGTGCCAGCAGCGCACGGACTAGCGCTAGCACAGATACGCAGTATTTT
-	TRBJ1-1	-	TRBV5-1	CASSLDRMNTEAFF	TGCGCCAGCAGCTTGGACAGGATGAACACTGAAGCTTTCTTT
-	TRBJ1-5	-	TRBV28	CASSSRSGLNQPQHF	TGTGCCAGCAGTTCCCGGAGCGGTCTCAATCAGCCCCAGCATTTT
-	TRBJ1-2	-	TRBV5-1	CASSDTGYYGYTF	TGCGCCAGCAGCGATACAGGGTACTATGGCTACACCTTC
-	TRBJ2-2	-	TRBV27	CASRKKNSGGWNTGELFF	TGTGCCAGCAGAAAAAAAAACTCGGGTGGTTGGAACACCGGGGAGCTGTTTTTT
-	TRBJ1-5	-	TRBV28	CASSFTRQLFNQPQHF	TGTGCCAGCAGTTTTACTCGACAGCTCTTCAATCAGCCCCAGCATTTT
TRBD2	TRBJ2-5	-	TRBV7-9	CASSPGLAIETQYF	TGTGCCAGCAGCCCCGGACTAGCCATAGAGACCCAGTACTTC
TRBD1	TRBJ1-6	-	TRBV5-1	CASSQGPGGSSPLHF	TGCGCCAGCAGCCAAGGACCAGGGGGAAGTTCACCCCTCCACTTT
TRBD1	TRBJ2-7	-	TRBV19	CASSRTGTIYEQYF	TGTGCCAGTAGCCGGACAGGAACGATCTACGAGCAGTACTTC
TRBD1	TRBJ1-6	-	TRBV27	CASTIWTGDNSPLHF	TGTGCCAGCACCATCTGGACAGGGGATAATTCACCCCTCCACTTT